The next 5 T cell receptor beta chains were all read from a single sample in a study of blood T cell repertoires in COVID-19. Assay used: immunoSEQ multiplex PCR; TCRdb lists only in-frame clones, some missing. Counted here are 150,000 or so clones, 85% to 95% occurring once; the ten biggest clones make up about 5%. The specimen was peripheral blood. These receptors all stem from a woman aged 50 to 60 with acute or convalescent COVID-19.

The chain uses TRBV5-8 and TRBJ1-5; D possibly corresponds to TRBD1 (5 bases). The CDR3 length is 12 residues. Germline V gene lookup returns CDR1 SGHTS and CDR2 YDEGEE. V was clipped by 4 bases and J by 11 bases, with 13 bases between them. This CDR3 is CASSRGALTQHF. CDR3 bases: TGTGCCAGCAGCCGCGGGGCTTTGACCCAGCATTTT.

The rearrangement joins TRBV29-1 to TRBJ1-1; the D gene is possibly TRBD1 (5 bases). Germline V gives CDR1 SQVTM, CDR2 ANQGSEA. This CDR3 is built from 17 residues. Trimming took 4 bases from V and 1 from J, leaving 22 bases between them. The DNA of the CDR3 is TGCAGCGTTGGGCCCGGCCTCGACGACAGAAGGAACACTGAAGCTTTCTTT. Amino acid sequence: CSVGPGLDDRRNTEAFF. Supplemented by reference TRBV29-1 and TRBJ1-1, the full variable domain reads SAVISQKPSRDICQRGTSLTIQCQVDSQVTMMFWYRQQPGQSLTLIATANQGSEATYESGFVIDKFPISRPNLTFSTLTVSNMSPEDSSIYLCSVGPGLDDRRNTEAFFGQGTRLTVV.

The rearrangement uses TRBV5-1 and TRBJ2-6, with 10 bases fitting TRBD1. The trim removed 0 bases at V and 4 bases at J, leaving 4 bases unmatched. CDR1 is SGHRS and CDR2 is YFSETQ in the germline V gene. The CDR3 contains 17 residues. For the CDR3, the DNA is TGCGCCAGCAGCTTGGGGGACAGGGGTTCCGGGGCCAACGTCCTGACTTTC. Encoded protein: CASSLGDRGSGANVLTF.

The chain links TRBV29-1 to TRBJ1-1; TRBD1 matches at 10 bases. The germline V gene has CDR1 SQVTM and CDR2 ANQGSEA. V shed 7 bases, J shed 6 bases, and the junction held 5 bases outside the gene matches. The CDR3 is 12 amino acids. The CDR3 spells CSDGTGVSEAFF. The CDR3 DNA sequence: TGCAGCGACGGGACAGGGGTCTCTGAAGCTTTCTTT.

The CDR3 protein is CASSRIQGIDEKLFF. The CDR3 DNA is TGTGCCAGCAGCCGGATACAGGGGATTGATGAAAAACTGTTTTTT. V usage is TRBV5-6 and J usage is TRBJ1-4; 7 nucleotides line up with TRBD1. With V trimmed by 4 bases and J by 6 bases, 9 bases remained unmatched. Germline V lookup: CDR1 SGHDT, CDR2 YYEEEE. The CDR3 extends over 15 amino acids.